This is a list of T cell receptor beta chains from one sample in a study of regulatory T cells in long-lasting Graves disease. TCRdb ran MiXCR on the multiplex PCR reads and lists one entry per CDR3 protein. The sample lists around 450,000 distinct CDR3 sequences; 20% to 25% were seen once. The sample was peripheral blood mononuclear cells (PBMCs), taken when the disease was refractory, from a patient treated with antithyroid drugs. Receptors originate from a female donor with Graves disease. Both conserved end residues are part of each CDR3. The order of the fields is D gene, V gene, clone size, J gene, CDR3 DNA, CDR3 protein. D genes are given only for firm matches. Expanded clones are given a class, and other clones once, few, many or no size at all.

.	TRBV28	many	TRBJ1-4	TGTGCCAGCAATGGGGACATCGGAGGTGAAAAACTGTTTTTT	CASNGDIGGEKLFF
TRBD2	TRBV12-3/TRBV12-4	many	TRBJ2-7	TGTGCCAGCAGTTTGACTAGCGGGAGAGAGGGCGAGCAGTACTTC	CASSLTSGREGEQYF
.	TRBV28	.	TRBJ1-1	TGTGCCAGCAGCGGGTGGGGGACCAACACTGAAGCTTTCTTT	CASSGWGTNTEAFF
.	TRBV19	.	TRBJ1-1	TGTGCCAGTAATATGGGCGGGGGAGGCACTGAAGCTTTCTTT	CASNMGGGGTEAFF
.	TRBV5-1	.	TRBJ2-1	TGCGCCAGCAGCAATTGGACCCTGCCGTCAGGGCATGAGCAGTTCTTC	CASSNWTLPSGHEQFF
.	TRBV27	few	TRBJ2-7	TGTGCCAGCAGTTTTAGGTCGCTCTCCACCCGTGCCCCCTACGAGCAGTACTTC	CASSFRSLSTRAPYEQYF
.	TRBV10-3	few	TRBJ1-1	TGTGCCATCAATCAGGGGCTGAGCACTGAAGCTTTCTTT	CAINQGLSTEAFF
.	TRBV6-2/TRBV6-3	.	TRBJ1-1	TGTGCCAGCAGTCGTATACAGGGAAGGACTGAAGCTTTCTTT	CASSRIQGRTEAFF
.	TRBV19	.	TRBJ1-1	TGTGCCAGTGCGGACACTGAAGCTTTCTTT	CASADTEAFF
.	TRBV19	few	TRBJ2-5	TGTGCCAGTAAGTCCACGAGGGATGAGACCCAGTACTTC	CASKSTRDETQYF
TRBD1	TRBV7-9	.	TRBJ2-5	TGTGCCAGCAGCATACAGGGGGGAGGAGAGACCCAGTACTTC	CASSIQGGGETQYF
.	TRBV7-9	.	TRBJ1-1	TGTGCCAGCAGCTTGGGTAACGGGGCTGAAGCTTTCTTT	CASSLGNGAEAFF
.	TRBV30	.	TRBJ2-7	TGTGCCTGGGGGAGCTCCTACGAGCAGTACTTC	CAWGSSYEQYF
.	TRBV6-5	many	TRBJ2-7	TGTGCCAGCAGTTACTCGTATTACGGAGTGTTCTCCTACGAGCAGTACTTC	CASSYSYYGVFSYEQYF
.	TRBV10-3	many	TRBJ1-5	TGTGCCATCAGTGAGTCAGAGGGGACAAAAAATCAGCCCCAGCATTTT	CAISESEGTKNQPQHF
.	TRBV28	many	TRBJ1-1	TGTGCCAGCAGTTTATTATCGAGGACTGAAGCTTTCTTT	CASSLLSRTEAFF
.	TRBV18	once	TRBJ1-5	TGTGCCAGCTCACACCAGGACGCGGGGGATCAGCCCCAGCATTTT	CASSHQDAGDQPQHF
TRBD1	TRBV27	few	TRBJ1-6	TGTGCCAGCAGTTTTTCCATCCGGGACAGGGAATCACCCCTCCACTTT	CASSFSIRDRESPLHF
TRBD2	TRBV28	many	TRBJ2-7	TGTGCCAGCAACCCAAGCGCGGGACTAGTCATATACGAGCAGTACTTC	CASNPSAGLVIYEQYF
TRBD1	TRBV9	.	TRBJ1-3	TGTGCCAGCAGCCCCCAGACAGGGTTGTACGGAAACACCATATATTTT	CASSPQTGLYGNTIYF
TRBD2	TRBV28	many	TRBJ2-7	TGTGCCAGCAGTCTAGCGGGTAAATACGAGCAGTACTTC	CASSLAGKYEQYF
.	TRBV28	many	TRBJ2-7	TGTGCCAGCAGTCCCGCTAGCGATGGAGAGCAGTACTTC	CASSPASDGEQYF
.	TRBV12-3/TRBV12-4	.	TRBJ2-5	TGTGCCAGCAGCCATTCAGGATTGCGGGAGACCCAGTACTTC	CASSHSGLRETQYF
TRBD2	TRBV30	.	TRBJ2-7	TGTGCCTGGGGATCGGGACTAGCAGAAGAGCAGTACTTC	CAWGSGLAEEQYF
TRBD2	TRBV28	many	TRBJ2-7	TGTGCCAGCAGTTTTGAGTCTAGCGGGTACGAGCAGTACTTC	CASSFESSGYEQYF
TRBD1	TRBV5-6	.	TRBJ2-1	TGTGCCAGCAGCTTTGGGACAGGAGCCTACAATGAGCAGTTCTTC	CASSFGTGAYNEQFF
.	TRBV6-2/TRBV6-3	few	TRBJ2-7	TGTGCCAGCAGTTACTCGAGTCAGGGGGGAGGCGAGCAGTACTTC	CASSYSSQGGGEQYF
.	TRBV7-6	many	TRBJ2-7	TGTGCCAGCAGCGTCAGGGACACCTACGAGCAGTACTTC	CASSVRDTYEQYF
.	TRBV24-1	many	TRBJ2-5	TGTGCCACCAGTGATTCAGAGGAGACCCAGTACTTC	CATSDSEETQYF
TRBD2	TRBV20-1	many	TRBJ2-7	TGCAGTGCTACACTAGCGGGAGGGCCTGGGCCCTACGAGCAGTACTTC	CSATLAGGPGPYEQYF
.	TRBV29-1	many	TRBJ1-1	TGCAGCGTCACGATTCTAGGACGACTGAACACTGAAGCTTTCTTT	CSVTILGRLNTEAFF
TRBD1	TRBV19	few	TRBJ1-1	TGTGCCAGTAGTACTGGGACAGGGTCATTCAAAGCTTTCTTT	CASSTGTGSFKAFF
TRBD1	TRBV28	.	TRBJ1-2	TGTGCCACAATCCCAACAGGGGGTGGCTACACCTTC	CATIPTGGGYTF
.	TRBV20-1	.	TRBJ2-5	TGCAGTGCTAGCGATCTGGCGGAGACCCAGTACTTC	CSASDLAETQYF
.	TRBV6-1	many	TRBJ1-5	TGTGCCAAACCCCATGGCGGGACGGAGCCCCAGCATTTT	CAKPHGGTEPQHF
.	TRBV7-2	.	TRBJ2-7	TGTGCCAGCAGCTTTCGGATGGTCCGGGGCCTCCAGGCCGAGCAGTACTTC	CASSFRMVRGLQAEQYF
TRBD2	TRBV6-1	many	TRBJ2-5	TGTGCCAGCCAGGGGCCCTCTCGCGGGGGGCTCGCCACCCAGTACTTC	CASQGPSRGGLATQYF
TRBD2	TRBV15	.	TRBJ2-7	TGTGCCACCAGCAGAGATCCTAGCGGGACCTACGAGCAGTACTTC	CATSRDPSGTYEQYF
TRBD1	TRBV29-1	many	TRBJ1-2	TGCAGCGTCCCGGGACAGGGGGCGGGTGGCTACACCTTC	CSVPGQGAGGYTF
.	TRBV9	few	TRBJ2-7	TGTGCCAGCAGCGTAGGCGCACTCTCCTACGAGCAGTACTTC	CASSVGALSYEQYF
TRBD1	TRBV2	many	TRBJ2-7	TGTGCCAGCAGACAGGGGTACTACGAGCAGTACTTC	CASRQGYYEQYF
TRBD2	TRBV20-1	few	TRBJ2-7	TGCAGTGCTAGAGATGGAGGCGGGAGGGCCTACGAGCAGTACTTC	CSARDGGGRAYEQYF
.	TRBV12-3/TRBV12-4	many	TRBJ1-1	TGTGCCAGCAGTTTATGGCAGCTGAACACTGAAGCTTTCTTT	CASSLWQLNTEAFF
TRBD2	TRBV7-2	few	TRBJ2-2	TGTGCCAGCAGCTTAGGGTTCGCGGGAGGTCGGACCGGGGAGCTGTTTTTT	CASSLGFAGGRTGELFF
TRBD2	TRBV4-2	.	TRBJ2-5	TGTGCCAGCAGCCAGCGTTCAAGGGCTAGCGGACAAGAGACCCAGTACTTC	CASSQRSRASGQETQYF
.	TRBV24-1	.	TRBJ2-3	TGTGCCACCAGTGATTTAGGGGGAGGTTGGACAGATACGCAGTATTTT	CATSDLGGGWTDTQYF
.	TRBV6-5	few	TRBJ2-2	TGTGCCAGCAGTTCGGATTGGGCCGGGGAGCTGTTTTTT	CASSSDWAGELFF
TRBD1	TRBV20-1	.	TRBJ1-6	TGCAGTGCTAGAGATACCCGGGACAGGGGCTCCTATAATTCACCCCTCCACTTT	CSARDTRDRGSYNSPLHF
TRBD1	TRBV20-1	many	TRBJ1-5	TGCAGTGCTAGCACCGGGACAGGGGACGACATAAGCAATCAGCCCCAGCATTTT	CSASTGTGDDISNQPQHF
.	TRBV20-1	few	TRBJ2-7	TGCAGTGCTAGAGGCCAACTAGGTTCCTACGAGCAGTACTTC	CSARGQLGSYEQYF
.	TRBV6-1	many	TRBJ2-5	TGTGCCAGCAGTATGGGACGGACCCAAGAGACCCAGTACTTC	CASSMGRTQETQYF
.	TRBV27	.	TRBJ2-2	TGTGCCAGCAGTTTGCAGACAGCGAACACCGGGGAGCTGTTTTTT	CASSLQTANTGELFF
.	TRBV27	many	TRBJ2-5	TGTGCCAGCAGTTTCGTGGGGGGCGGGGGCAAAGAGACCCAGTACTTC	CASSFVGGGGKETQYF
TRBD1	TRBV19	few	TRBJ2-7	TGTGCCAGTAAGGGGACAGGGACAACCTACGAGCAGTACTTC	CASKGTGTTYEQYF
TRBD1	TRBV7-8	.	TRBJ2-1	TGTGCCAGCAGCTTAAGAGGACAGGGGAAATACAATGAGCAGTTCTTC	CASSLRGQGKYNEQFF